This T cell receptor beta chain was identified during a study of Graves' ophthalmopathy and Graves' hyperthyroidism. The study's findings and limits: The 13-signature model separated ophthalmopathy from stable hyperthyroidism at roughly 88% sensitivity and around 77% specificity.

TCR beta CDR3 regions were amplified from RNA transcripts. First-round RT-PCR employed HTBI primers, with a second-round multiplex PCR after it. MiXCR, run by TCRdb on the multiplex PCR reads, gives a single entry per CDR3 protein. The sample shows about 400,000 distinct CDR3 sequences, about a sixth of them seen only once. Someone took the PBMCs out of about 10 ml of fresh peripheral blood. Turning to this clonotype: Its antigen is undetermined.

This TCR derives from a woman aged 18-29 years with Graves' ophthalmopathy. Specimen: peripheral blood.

CDR3 sequence: CASRLQGVGQPQHF. CDR3 bases: TGTGCCAGCAGGCTACAGGGGGTGGGGCAGCCCCAGCATTTT. This chain joins TRBV27 and TRBJ1-5, with 8 bases matching TRBD1. V gave up 6 bases and J gave up 7 bases; unmatched junction bases: 8. CDR1 is MNHEY, CDR2 SMNVEV, per germline (reference sequence). The CDR3 totals 14 residues.